The clone carrying this T cell receptor beta chain is a singleton in its sample. CDR1 is MDHEN, CDR2 SYDVKM, per germline. This CDR3 comprises 14 residues. The V and J ends lost 6 bases and 1 base respectively, with 12 bases between them. Sequenced by immunoSEQ multiplex PCR; TCRdb stores in-frame clones only, minus some. The sample consists of around 130,000 clones, over 85% of them appearing once. These data originate in a study of control samples from healthy donors and cancer patients. Sequenced material: PBMCs. The rearrangement links TRBV28 to TRBJ1-1; D is ambiguous. The sequence was collected from a man aged 45-65 years with head and neck cancer. CDR3: CASRQPTENTEAFF. For the CDR3, the DNA is TGTGCCAGCAGACAACCCACGGAGAACACTGAAGCTTTCTTT.